This T cell receptor (beta chain) was identified during a study of blood T cell repertoires in COVID-19. Study information: Collection of acute and convalescent COVID-19 samples took place in the United States, Italy and Spain.

Original data processing: Counts of nucleated cells, estimated from reference gene primer amplification, were obtained. Sequenced by immunoSEQ multiplex PCR; TCRdb stores in-frame clones only, minus some. V, J and clone size derive from that table, while D and trimming were established from the DNA sequence. The sample shows 90,000 to 120,000 clones, more than 75% of them seen only once. V trimming: 6 bases; J trimming: 5 bases; junction bases outside the gene matches: 6. Looked up from germline, CDR1 is MDHEN and CDR2 is SYDVKM. This CDR3 contains 14 residues. The receptor comes from a man aged 45-60 years with acute or convalescent COVID-19. Sequencing was carried out using peripheral blood. The chain is built from TRBV28 and TRBJ2-1; 8 bases fit TRBD1. The CDR3, as DNA: TGTGCCAGCAGCCGGGGACAGGCACACAATGAGCAGTTCTTC. It codes for CASSRGQAHNEQFF.